The T cell receptor beta chain under discussion was sequenced for a study of blood T cell repertoires in COVID-19. Background on the study: COVID-19 samples from acute and convalescent phases originated in the United States, Italy and Spain. PBMCs, B-cell-depleted T cells, or T cells provided the cDNA or gDNA that made up the material.

A Seattle source enrolled patients during active infection and followed them longitudinally. Study processing details: Amplified reference gene primers provided the basis for estimating nucleated cell counts. Data came from immunoSEQ multiplex PCR; TCRdb stores just in-frame clones and leaves some out. D and trimming were read from the DNA, whereas the V and J calls and clone size are those reported in that table. This table has 200,000 to 250,000 clones, 80% to 90% appearing once. The germline V gene has CDR1 SEHNR and CDR2 FQNEAQ (reference sequence). V was trimmed by 5 bases and J by 7 bases, leaving 12 bases between them. The CDR3 contains 12 residues.

The chain uses TRBV7-9 and TRBJ2-7, with D tentatively TRBD1 (5 bases). The specimen was peripheral blood. The receptor was derived from a man aged 25 to 45 with COVID-19, enrolled during active disease. CDR3 sequence reads: CASSPPREEQYF. The CDR3 bases are TGTGCCAGCAGCCCACCCAGGGAAGAGCAGTACTTC.